This TCR beta chain was identified during a study of blood T cells in healthy people across ages. Study-level results: It was held that the diversity estimates obtained from one million T cells were underestimates. Roughly linear declines in TCR beta diversity per million T cells occurred with age.

All donors came from Russia, were Caucasian and healthy, and spanned ages roughly 6 to 95. With a J-beta primer mix and a sample-barcoded 5' primer, a second PCR ran about 7 to 12 cycles. Template switching added a 12-random-nucleotide identifier to every cDNA molecule. Each CDR3 protein is one row after TCRdb ran MiXCR on the 5' RACE reads. Here the sample spans about 1.5 million distinct CDR3 sequences, 42% being singletons. After removal of 7 bases from V and 4 bases from J, the junction contained 12 bases not matched to a gene. The CDR3 consists of 16 residues. The germline V gene has CDR1 SNHLY and CDR2 FYNNEI. On this clonotype: Its antigen remains unidentified.

The receptor comes from a woman aged 18 to 35 in good health. V and J are TRBV2 and TRBJ1-2, with 10 nucleotides matching TRBD1. The material sequenced was blood. CDR3 region: CASTGDRGKGVYGYTF. CDR3 nucleotides: TGTGCCAGCACTGGGGACAGGGGAAAGGGAGTCTATGGCTACACCTTC.